The next 21 T cell receptor beta chains were all read from a single sample in a study of cytomegalovirus exposure and HLA in healthy donors. This PCR relied on a set of 60 Vbeta primers and 13 Jbeta primers. The method was immunoSEQ multiplex PCR; TCRdb's version includes in-frame clones alone and lacks a portion of them. The sample holds some 120,000 clones; about 80% are singletons and the top ten take under 3%. Specimen: PBMCs. The receptors derive from a man aged 25 to 40 in good health and CMV-seronegative.

The rearrangement joins TRBV28 to TRBJ2-3; TRBD2 matches at 10 bases. This CDR3 has 15 residues. Trimming cost V 6 bases and J 4 bases; bases outside gene matches: 7. CDR1 MDHEN and CDR2 SYDVKM come from the germline V gene. CDR3 sequence (DNA): TGTGCCAGCAGCCTAACTAGCGGGAACGCAGATACGCAGTATTTT. This sequence encodes CASSLTSGNADTQYF.

The V and J genes are TRBV14 and TRBJ2-7, with TRBD2 matching over 7 bases. CDR3 length: 20 amino acids. V was clipped by 3 bases and J by 4 bases; unmatched bases: 24. Germline-derived CDR1 and CDR2 are SGHDN and FVKESK. The DNA for the CDR3 is TGTGCCAGCAGCCACTCGAAGGCCGAGGGACTATTGGGGAAACCTTACGAGCAGTACTTC. It codes for CASSHSKAEGLLGKPYEQYF. The entire variable domain, with the rest obtained from reference TRBV14 and TRBJ2-7, is as follows: EAGVTQFPSHSVIEKGQTVTLRCDPISGHDNLYWYRRVMGKEIKFLLHFVKESKQDESGMPNNRFLAERTGGTYSTLKVQPAELEDSGVYFCASSHSKAEGLLGKPYEQYFGPGTRLTVT.

The rearrangement links TRBV4-2 to TRBJ2-5; the match to TRBD2 covers 12 bases. Germline V gene data show CDR1 as LGHNA and CDR2 as YNFKEQ. After removal of 0 bases from V and 2 bases from J, the junction contained 7 bases not matched to a gene. The CDR3 runs 18 residues. The CDR3 protein is CASSQDNLAGGLQETQYF. The CDR3 coding sequence is TGTGCCAGCAGCCAAGATAACCTAGCGGGAGGGCTACAAGAGACCCAGTACTTC.

The chain joins TRBV5-4 to TRBJ1-2, with a tentative D call TRBD1 (5 bases). Between the trimmed V and J ends, which lost 1 base and 3 bases, there was a span of 16 bases. CDR3 length equals 16 residues. Germline loops: CDR1 SGHNT, CDR2 YYREEE (reference sequence). This chain's CDR3 is CASSLPLWGDDYGYTF. The CDR3 DNA is TGTGCCAGCAGCTTGCCCTTGTGGGGGGATGACTATGGCTACACCTTC.

The table lists this clone with a few counts. The rearrangement links TRBV4-3 to TRBJ2-7; 10 bases fit TRBD2. The CDR3 has 15 amino acids. The ends lost 2 bases at V and 4 bases at J; junction bases unmatched: 5. Germline assignment: CDR1 LGHNA and CDR2 YSLEER. This CDR3 reads CASSQLAGESYEQYF. DNA of the CDR3: TGCGCCAGCAGCCAACTAGCGGGAGAGTCTTACGAGCAGTACTTC.

The V call is TRBV10-3, the J call TRBJ2-3; TRBD2 agrees at 8 bases. V lost 0 bases to trimming and J lost 1 base; unmatched junction nucleotides: 3. Germline loops: CDR1 ENHRY, CDR2 SYGVKD. CDR3 size: 16 residues. The CDR3 sequence is CAISESRAGGTDTQYF. The CDR3 nucleotides read TGTGCCATCAGTGAGTCCCGAGCGGGGGGCACAGATACGCAGTATTTT.

This clone was seen only once. The rearrangement uses TRBV7-9 and TRBJ2-1, with 11 bases matching TRBD2. Germline CDR1 is SEHNR and CDR2 is FQNEAQ (reference sequence). J lost 3 bases, V lost 5 bases, and 3 bases had no gene match. The length of the CDR3 is 15 residues. This CDR3 is CASSPLAGVYNEQFF. The CDR3 DNA sequence: TGTGCCAGCAGCCCACTAGCGGGAGTCTACAATGAGCAGTTCTTC.

V and J are TRBV7-2 and TRBJ2-1; the D gene is possibly TRBD1 (5 bases). The germline V and J ends were trimmed by 1 base and 0 bases, with 13 bases remaining between them. The CDR3 spans 17 residues. Germline lookup yields CDR1 SGHTA and CDR2 FQGNSA. The CDR3 loop is CASSLEVQGSSYNEQFF. The CDR3 DNA is TGTGCCAGCAGCTTAGAGGTCCAGGGTAGCTCCTACAATGAGCAGTTCTTC.

The rearrangement joins TRBV11-2 to TRBJ2-7; 10 bases are a match to TRBD2. Germline trimming cut 5 bases from V and 7 bases from J; bases unmatched to any gene: 5. Per germline, CDR1 SGHAT and CDR2 FQNNGV. CDR3 length: 13 residues. This chain's CDR3 is CASSPAGGKEQYF. CDR3 nucleotide sequence: TGTGCCAGCAGCCCAGCGGGAGGGAAGGAGCAGTACTTC.

The chain is built from TRBV27 and TRBJ2-7; the D gene is possibly TRBD1 (6 bases). Per germline, CDR1 MNHEY and CDR2 SMNVEV (reference sequence). The CDR3 is 16 amino acids. V gave up 5 bases and J gave up 0 bases, with 17 bases separating them. DNA of the CDR3: TGTGCCAGCAGTCCTGAGGACAGCTCGAGCTCCTACGAGCAGTACTTC. It yields the protein CASSPEDSSSSYEQYF.

The V call is TRBV30, the J call TRBJ1-2, with D unclear. V gave up 5 bases and J gave up 2 bases, with 9 bases separating them. This CDR3 contains 12 residues. From germline, CDR1 is GTSNPN and CDR2 SVGIG (reference sequence). CDR3 nucleotide sequence: TGTGCCTGGTCAGAATACAACTATGGCTACACCTTC. Residues: CAWSEYNYGYTF.

A remark on this clone: The junction departs from the called germline gene at one end, perhaps through a read error. The chain joins TRBV7-2 to TRBJ2-7; TRBD1 agrees at 7 bases. The CDR3 has 17 residues. The V gene's germline CDR1 is SGHTA and CDR2 FQGNSA. CDR3 in amino acids: CASSLGQGGGFSSEQYF. CDR3 nucleotide sequence: TGTGCCAGCAGCTTAGGACAGGGCGGAGGTTTTTCCTCCGAGCAGTACTTC. Drawing the rest from reference TRBV7-2 and TRBJ2-7, the complete variable domain is GAGVSQSPSNKVTEKGKDVELRCDPISGHTALYWYRQSLGQGLEFLIYFQGNSAPDKSGLPSDRFSAERTGGSVSTLTIQRTQQEDSAVYLCASSLGQGGGFSSEQYFGPGTRLTVT.

The chain couples TRBV7-9 to TRBJ2-1, with 8 bases lining up with TRBD1. The V gene's germline CDR1 is SEHNR and CDR2 FQNEAQ (reference sequence). The CDR3 contains 17 residues. Trimming took 5 bases from V and 9 from J; bases not matched to a gene: 18. The CDR3 nucleotides read TGTGCCAGCAGCGTAGGAGAAGGCAGGGGGCCCCAGGTTGAGCAGTTCTTC. It specifies CASSVGEGRGPQVEQFF.

The chain uses TRBV9 and TRBJ2-5, with 7 bases fitting TRBD1. The V and J ends lost 2 bases and 3 bases, in that order; junction bases with no gene match: 4. CDR1 is SGDLS, CDR2 YYNGEE, per germline. CDR3 length equals 14 residues. The CDR3 region has the DNA TGTGCCAGCAGCGTGGCCGGGACAGAAGAGACCCAGTACTTC. Amino acid sequence: CASSVAGTEETQYF.

J is TRBJ2-7 and V is TRBV5-1; 10 bases agree with TRBD1. This CDR3 contains 15 residues. Trimming took 4 bases from V and 3 from J; bases not matched to a gene: 7. Looked up from germline, CDR1 is SGHRS and CDR2 is YFSETQ. The CDR3 loop is CASSHTGTGVYEQYF. CDR3 bases: TGCGCCAGCAGCCACACCGGGACAGGGGTCTACGAGCAGTACTTC.

CDR3 in DNA: TGTGCCACCAGCAGGGGGGCTAGCGGGAGTGGGTACGAGCAGTACTTC. Translation gives CATSRGASGSGYEQYF. V is TRBV15 and J is TRBJ2-7; 10 nucleotides line up with TRBD2. CDR1 and CDR2 (germline): LNHNV, YYDKDF (reference sequence). CDR3 length equals 16 residues. The trim removed 3 bases at V and 4 bases at J, leaving 9 bases unmatched.

The chain employs TRBV2 and TRBJ2-3; D is perhaps TRBD2 (6 bases). Trimming removed 4 bases from V and 6 bases from J, with 11 bases in between. Germline V lookup: CDR1 SNHLY, CDR2 FYNNEI. The CDR3 totals 13 residues. The CDR3 DNA reads as TGTGCCAGCAGTGTTCGGAGGGCGGATACGCAGTATTTT. Amino acid sequence: CASSVRRADTQYF. Combining the CDR3 with reference TRBV2 and TRBJ2-3 gives the whole variable domain EPEVTQTPSHQVTQMGQEVILRCVPISNHLYFYWYRQILGQKVEFLVSFYNNEISEKSEIFDDQFSVERPDGSNFTLKIRSTKLEDSAMYFCASSVRRADTQYFGPGTRLTVL.

This clone was seen only a few times. CDR3 residues: CASSLQGAEYEQYF. The CDR3 DNA reads as TGTGCCAGCAGCTTACAGGGGGCGGAGTACGAGCAGTACTTC. J is TRBJ2-7 and V is TRBV5-4; 9 bases are a match to TRBD1. Germline CDR1 reads SGHNT; CDR2 reads YYREEE (reference sequence). The V and J ends lost 2 bases and 4 bases, in that order; junction bases with no gene match: 4. The CDR3 contains 14 residues.

V gene TRBV19 combines with J gene TRBJ1-2; the match to TRBD1 covers 11 bases. This CDR3 has 15 residues. CDR1 and CDR2 (germline): LNHDA, SQIVND (reference sequence). V was clipped by 8 bases and J by 2 bases; unmatched bases: 7. The CDR3 reads CASHRDRGANYGYTF. CDR3 coding DNA: TGTGCCAGTCACCGGGACAGGGGGGCGAACTATGGCTACACCTTC. The entire variable domain, with the rest obtained from reference TRBV19 and TRBJ1-2, is as follows: DGGITQSPKYLFRKEGQNVTLSCEQNLNHDAMYWYRQDPGQGLRLIYYSQIVNDFQKGDIAEGYSVSREKKESFPLTVTSAQKNPTAFYLCASHRDRGANYGYTFGSGTRLTVV.

This clone was seen a few times. The rearrangement joins TRBV2 to TRBJ2-1; TRBD2 might be the D (6 bases). The CDR3 runs to 15 residues. Deletions cut 7 bases from V and 6 bases from J, with 19 bases between. In germline, CDR1 is SNHLY, CDR2 FYNNEI. CDR3 region: CASTLLASATNEQFF. CDR3 DNA sequence: TGTGCCAGCACCCTGCTGGCTAGCGCCACCAATGAGCAGTTCTTC. Together with reference TRBV2 and TRBJ2-1, the CDR3 gives the full variable domain: EPEVTQTPSHQVTQMGQEVILRCVPISNHLYFYWYRQILGQKVEFLVSFYNNEISEKSEIFDDQFSVERPDGSNFTLKIRSTKLEDSAMYFCASTLLASATNEQFFGPGTRLTVL.

V is TRBV4-1 and J is TRBJ1-3; D ambiguous. The CDR3 totals 16 residues. Per the germline V gene, CDR1 is MGHRA and CDR2 is YSYEKL. With 0 bases removed from V and 0 bases from J, the gap between germline ends came to 9 bases. CDR3 DNA: TGCGCCAGCAGCCAAGACTACTACAACTCTGGAAACACCATATATTTT. Translated, it gives CASSQDYYNSGNTIYF.